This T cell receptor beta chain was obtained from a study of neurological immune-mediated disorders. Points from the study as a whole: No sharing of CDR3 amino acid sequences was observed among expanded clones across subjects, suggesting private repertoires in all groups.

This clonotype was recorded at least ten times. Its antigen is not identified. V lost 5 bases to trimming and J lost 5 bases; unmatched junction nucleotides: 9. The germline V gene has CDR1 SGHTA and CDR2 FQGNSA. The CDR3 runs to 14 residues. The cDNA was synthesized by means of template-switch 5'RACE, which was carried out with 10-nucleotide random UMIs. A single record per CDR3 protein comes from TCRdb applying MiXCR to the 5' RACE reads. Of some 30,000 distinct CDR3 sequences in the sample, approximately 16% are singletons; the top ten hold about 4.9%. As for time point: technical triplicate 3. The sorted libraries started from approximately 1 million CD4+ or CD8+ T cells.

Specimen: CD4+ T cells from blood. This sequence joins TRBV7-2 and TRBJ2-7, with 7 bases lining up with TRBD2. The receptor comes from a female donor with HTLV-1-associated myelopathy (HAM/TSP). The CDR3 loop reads CASSPGSGVDEQYF. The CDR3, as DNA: TGTGCCAGCAGCCCGGGGAGCGGGGTCGACGAGCAGTACTTC.